This T cell receptor (beta chain) was identified in a study of response to subunit inactivated influenza vaccine. Regarding this clonotype: The antigen is not known.

Study-wide points: The authors suggested that few new T cells are recruited per seasonal influenza vaccination.

CDR3 size: 16 residues. Germline CDR1 is SEHNR and CDR2 is FQNEAQ (reference sequence). Between the trimmed V and J ends, which lost 0 bases and 6 bases, there was a span of 15 bases. TCRdb reprocessed the RT-PCR reads via MiXCR and lists one record per CDR3 protein. Here the sample spans roughly 670,000 distinct CDR3 sequences, 14% being singletons. The sequence was collected from a man aged 50 or older who received an inactivated influenza vaccine. Sequencing was performed on PBMCs from blood, taken around 14 days before vaccination. The chain has TRBV7-9 and TRBJ2-1; D might be TRBD1 (5 bases). The CDR3 nucleotides read TGTGCCAGCAGCTTAGCAGGGGCAGGGTGGGCCAATGAGCAGTTCTTC. Its protein product is CASSLAGAGWANEQFF.